Reported below is one T cell receptor beta chain. Its target is not known. The CDR3 spans 18 residues. With V trimmed by 7 bases and J by 4 bases, 12 bases remained unmatched. Germline V CDR1 and CDR2: LNHDA, SQIVND (reference sequence). The data originate from a study of T cell responses to AZD1222 COVID-19 vaccine. Across the study: Second-dose groups at about 4 or about 12 weeks were pooled.

Assay used: immunoSEQ multiplex PCR; TCRdb lists only in-frame clones, some missing. In the table there are roughly 100,000 clones, roughly 88% of which are singletons. Study conclusions and caveats: The peak T cell response came first, and repertoires were sampled only after it. Spike-specific TCR repertoires showed rising breadth and depth after two AZD1222 doses. The donor cohort was predominantly white British with a female majority, and clonal diversity may have been underestimated.

The TCR sequence derives from an adult in good health. The chain links TRBV19 to TRBJ2-2, with 13 bases lining up with TRBD2. The specimen was peripheral blood, collected on day 0 of AZD1222 vaccination. CDR3 DNA: TGTGCCAGTACCAGGCGGACTAGCGGGAGTTCGGGCACCGGGGAGCTGTTTTTT. This encodes CASTRRTSGSSGTGELFF.